A selection of T cell receptor beta chains follows, all from one sample in a study of OX40 agonist ivuxolimab in advanced cancers. Sequenced by immunoSEQ multiplex PCR; TCRdb stores in-frame clones only, minus some. This sample carries fewer than 50,000 clones, over 60% of them seen once, and the ten largest clones take about an eighth. The sequences come from CD4+ or CD8+ T cells sorted from blood, collected in a trial of the OX40 agonist ivuxolimab. The receptors were gathered from an adult with an advanced solid tumor such as melanoma, head and neck, liver or kidney cancer. Each CDR3 is given with its conserved first and last residue. A D gene is named only where the DNA matches it firmly. Not all rows give a size; the values are once, few, many and, for expanded clones, a class.

clone size,V gene,D gene,J gene,CDR3 protein,CDR3 DNA
few,TRBV18,-,TRBJ2-7,CASSPRQGRNEQYF,TGTGCCAGCTCACCACGGCAGGGGAGGAACGAGCAGTACTTC
-,TRBV5-1,-,TRBJ2-3,CASSLFFGGSTDTQYF,TGCGCCAGCAGCTTGTTTTTCGGCGGAAGCACAGATACGCAGTATTTT
-,TRBV28,TRBD2,TRBJ2-5,CASTLAGRETQYF,TGTGCCAGCACCCTAGCGGGTCGGGAGACCCAGTACTTC
-,TRBV7-3,TRBD2,TRBJ2-1,CASSLAGGHEQFF,TGTGCCAGCAGCTTAGCGGGAGGGCATGAGCAGTTCTTC
-,TRBV12-5,-,TRBJ2-3,CASGLPRPVENTQYF,TGTGCTAGTGGTTTGCCTAGACCGGTGGAGAATACGCAGTATTTT
-,TRBV9,TRBD1,TRBJ2-4,CASSSRQGGNIQYF,TGTGCCAGCAGCTCTCGACAGGGGGGAAACATTCAGTACTTC
-,TRBV18,-,TRBJ1-2,CASSRVDGYTF,TGTGCCAGCTCACGGGTAGATGGCTACACCTTC
-,TRBV5-6,TRBD1,TRBJ1-2,CASSFETGGVGYTF,TGTGCCAGCAGCTTTGAGACAGGGGGCGTTGGCTACACCTTC
-,TRBV30,-,TRBJ2-2,CAWIAYTGELFF,TGTGCCTGGATTGCCTACACCGGGGAGCTGTTTTTT
-,TRBV23-1,-,TRBJ1-1,CASSQSSAGPSMNTEAFF,TGCGCCAGCAGTCAATCGAGCGCAGGCCCCTCGATGAACACTGAAGCTTTCTTT
-,TRBV27,TRBD1,TRBJ1-1,CASSRPGGGEAFF,TGTGCCAGCAGTCGGCCAGGGGGCGGGGAAGCTTTCTTT
-,TRBV10-1,TRBD1,TRBJ1-1,CASSEGGLVAFF,TGCGCCAGCAGTGAAGGGGGCTTGGTAGCTTTCTTT
-,TRBV19,-,TRBJ1-1,CASRPLFEALLAFF,TGTGCCAGTAGGCCGCTGTTCGAGGCCTTACTGGCTTTCTTT
-,TRBV14,-,TRBJ2-7,CASSQGNRYEQYF,TGTGCCAGCAGCCAAGGGAACAGATACGAGCAGTACTTC
-,TRBV27,-,TRBJ1-5,CASSLQVGMGQPQHF,TGTGCCAGCAGTTTACAGGTGGGGATGGGGCAGCCCCAGCATTTT
-,TRBV29-1,TRBD1,TRBJ1-5,CSVEDRGYFGNQPQHF,TGCAGCGTTGAGGACAGGGGATATTTTGGGAATCAGCCCCAGCATTTT
once,TRBV4-3,-,TRBJ1-5,CASSHRWGSDQPQHF,TGCGCCAGCAGCCATCGTTGGGGGTCCGATCAGCCCCAGCATTTT
-,TRBV27,-,TRBJ1-6,CASRRGIDNSPLHF,TGTGCCAGCAGAAGGGGTATCGATAATTCACCCCTCCACTTT
-,TRBV10-3,TRBD1,TRBJ1-1,CAISASIGQGVSAFF,TGTGCCATCAGTGCCTCAATAGGACAGGGAGTGAGCGCTTTCTTT
few,TRBV30,-,TRBJ2-5,CAWSVQGTPCYF,TGTGCCTGGAGTGTACAAGGGACTCCCTGTTACTTC
-,TRBV28,-,TRBJ1-1,CASSWQTNTEAFF,TGTGCCAGCAGTTGGCAGACGAACACTGAAGCTTTCTTT
-,TRBV5-4,TRBD2,TRBJ2-5,CASSHRGVETQYF,TGTGCCAGCAGCCATCGGGGGGTCGAGACCCAGTACTTC
few,TRBV19,-,TRBJ1-1,CASSIGGARAEAFF,TGTGCCAGTAGTATCGGGGGGGCGAGGGCTGAAGCTTTCTTT
-,TRBV6-5,TRBD2,TRBJ2-1,CASSRPLAGMFF,TGTGCCAGCAGCCGCCCACTAGCGGGGATGTTCTTC
-,TRBV5-1,-,TRBJ2-7,CASSSRTPPYEQYF,TGCGCCAGCAGCTCTAGGACACCACCCTACGAGCAGTACTTC
-,TRBV15,-,TRBJ1-2,CATSRLYKTPGEGYTF,TGTGCCACCAGCAGACTTTACAAGACGCCGGGGGAGGGCTACACCTTC
few,TRBV7-9,TRBD2,TRBJ2-1,CASSPPLGAGGNNEQFF,TGTGCCAGCAGCCCCCCGTTGGGGGCGGGAGGGAACAATGAGCAGTTCTTC
-,TRBV27,TRBD1,TRBJ2-7,CASSVGQTGQGYEQYF,TGTGCCAGCAGCGTAGGTCAGACGGGACAGGGCTACGAGCAGTACTTC
-,TRBV28,TRBD1,TRBJ2-1,CASRENRGDTYNEQFF,TGTGCCAGCAGGGAGAACAGGGGCGATACCTACAATGAGCAGTTCTTC